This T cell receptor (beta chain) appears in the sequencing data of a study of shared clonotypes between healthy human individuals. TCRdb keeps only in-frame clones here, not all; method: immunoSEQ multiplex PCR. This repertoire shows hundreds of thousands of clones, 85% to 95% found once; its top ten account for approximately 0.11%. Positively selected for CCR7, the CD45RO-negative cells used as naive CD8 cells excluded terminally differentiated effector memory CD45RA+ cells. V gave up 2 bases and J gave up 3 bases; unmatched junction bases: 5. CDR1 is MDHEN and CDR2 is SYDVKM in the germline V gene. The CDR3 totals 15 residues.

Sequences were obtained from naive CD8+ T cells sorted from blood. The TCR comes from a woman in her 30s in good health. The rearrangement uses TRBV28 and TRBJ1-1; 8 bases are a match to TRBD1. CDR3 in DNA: TGTGCCAGCAGTTTAGCGACAGGGGTGTACACTGAAGCTTTCTTT. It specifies CASSLATGVYTEAFF.